The 13 T cell receptor beta chains in this list originate from one sample, sequenced in a study of blood T cell repertoires in COVID-19. The table came from immunoSEQ multiplex PCR; TCRdb's copy has only in-frame clones and leaves some out. The table records about 200,000 clones, approximately 88% of them present only once. Material for sequencing was PBMCs or T cells enriched from blood (not recorded which). The origin of the receptors is a young woman who had recovered from COVID-19.

The gene calls are TRBV19 and TRBJ2-5, with TRBD1 as a possible D gene (6 bases). This CDR3 region has 13 residues. Per the germline V gene, CDR1 is LNHDA and CDR2 is SQIVND (reference sequence). V was shortened by 7 bases and J by 6 bases, with 15 bases between the two germline ends. CDR3 sequence reads: CASKDPGDQTQYF. The CDR3 DNA reads as TGTGCCAGTAAAGATCCAGGGGACCAGACCCAGTACTTC.

With regard to this clone: This same CDR3 is encoded by further DNA sequences in the sample. The V gene is TRBV19, the J gene TRBJ1-2; 9 positions match TRBD1. The CDR3 extends over 13 amino acids. From germline, CDR1 is LNHDA and CDR2 SQIVND (reference sequence). V gave up 5 bases and J gave up 8 bases; unmatched junction bases: 6. This chain's CDR3 is CASSLQGARGYTF. Here the CDR3 DNA reads TGTGCCAGTAGTCTACAGGGGGCGAGGGGCTACACCTTC.

The chain recombines TRBV10-1 with TRBJ1-1; 7 nucleotides align to TRBD1. The CDR3 is 15 residues long. CDR1 and CDR2 from the germline V gene are WNHNN and SYGVQD (reference sequence). The trim removed 7 bases at V and 1 base at J, leaving 9 bases unmatched. The CDR3 here is CASTSTGWGNTEAFF. CDR3 sequence (DNA): TGCGCCAGCACCTCGACAGGGTGGGGGAACACTGAAGCTTTCTTT.

The chain is built from TRBV18 and TRBJ1-2; D perhaps matches TRBD1 (5 bases). CDR1 is KGHSH and CDR2 is LQKENI in the germline V gene. The CDR3 spans 18 residues. V shed 3 bases and J shed 1 base, with 21 bases lying between them. This CDR3 reads CASSPSGAVPKINYGYTF. The DNA for the CDR3 is TGTGCCAGCTCACCGAGCGGGGCAGTCCCTAAAATTAACTATGGCTACACCTTC.

This clone was seen only once. This chain connects TRBV4-2 to TRBJ1-2; a possible D gene is TRBD1 (6 bases). V lost 0 bases and J lost 5, with 13 bases in between. The CDR3 has 15 amino acids. Looked up from germline, CDR1 is LGHNA and CDR2 is YNFKEQ. The CDR3 coding sequence is TGTGCCAGCAGCCAAGAACACGGGACACCTTATGGCTACACCTTC. Encoded protein: CASSQEHGTPYGYTF.

V usage is TRBV6-5 and J usage is TRBJ1-1; TRBD1 is a possible D gene (6 bases). Germline V lookup: CDR1 MNHEY, CDR2 SVGAGI. V lost 11 bases to trimming and J lost 0 bases, with 19 bases between them. This CDR3 spans 15 amino acids. Here the CDR3 reads CAHGAGAALNTEAFF. The CDR3 bases are TGTGCCCACGGGGCAGGGGCCGCATTGAACACTGAAGCTTTCTTT.

V gene TRBV5-1 combines with J gene TRBJ1-2; TRBD1 aligns across 12 bases. The V segment lost 4 bases and the J segment 4 bases; nucleotides outside the gene matches: 11. CDR3 length: 17 residues. CDR1 is SGHRS and CDR2 is YFSETQ in the germline V gene. The CDR3 region has the DNA TGCGCCAGCAGCATACCTGGGACAGGGGGCGTGGGCTATGGCTACACCTTC. This translates into CASSIPGTGGVGYGYTF.

This chain uses TRBV27 with TRBJ2-7, with 8 bases fitting TRBD1. The CDR3 is made up of 15 amino acids. Germline trimming cut 3 bases from V and 3 bases from J; bases unmatched to any gene: 7. Germline V lookup: CDR1 MNHEY, CDR2 SMNVEV (reference sequence). This chain's CDR3 is CASSFSGTGNYEQYF. For the CDR3, the DNA is TGTGCCAGCAGTTTCTCCGGGACAGGAAACTACGAGCAGTACTTC.

The rearrangement links TRBV28 to TRBJ1-1; D is unclear. The ends were cut back, 4 bases at V and 11 bases at J, with 20 bases in the middle. From germline, CDR1 is MDHEN and CDR2 SYDVKM. The CDR3 has 14 amino acids. In nucleotides, the CDR3 is TGTGCCAGCAGTTCCTCCCCTGCCACCGGCAGGGCTTTCTTT. Translating gives CASSSSPATGRAFF.

The chain links TRBV7-2 to TRBJ1-3; TRBD1 aligns across 9 bases. V shed 3 bases, J shed 2 bases, and the junction held 2 bases outside the gene matches. The CDR3 length is 15 residues. The V gene's germline CDR1 is SGHTA and CDR2 FQGNSA. CDR3 amino acids: CASSFYRGPGNTIYF. CDR3 nucleotides: TGTGCCAGCAGCTTCTACAGGGGGCCTGGAAACACCATATATTTT.

This sequence joins TRBV6-5 and TRBJ1-2, with TRBD1 identical over 10 bases. Germline V gene sequence: CDR1 MNHEY, CDR2 SVGAGI. CDR3 size: 14 residues. V lost 5 bases and J lost 7; bases outside the gene matches: 7. This CDR3 is CASSRDRGNGGYTF. The CDR3 DNA reads TGTGCCAGCAGTCGGGACAGGGGCAATGGTGGCTACACCTTC.

The chain recombines TRBV12-3 or TRBV12-4 with TRBJ1-1, with no clear D. The germline V and J ends were trimmed by 6 bases and 0 bases, with 8 bases remaining between them. This CDR3 contains 13 residues. DNA for the CDR3: TGTGCCAGCAGCTTCAGTATGAACACTGAAGCTTTCTTT. As protein: CASSFSMNTEAFF.

In nucleotides, the CDR3 is TGTGCCAGCAGCTCGACAGGGCCTGGAAACACCATATATTTT. It is translated as CASSSTGPGNTIYF. The rearrangement joins TRBV11-3 to TRBJ1-3, with TRBD1 matching over 7 bases. Germline CDR1 reads SGHNT; CDR2 reads YENEEA. Trimming took 4 bases from V and 2 from J; bases not matched to a gene: 2. The CDR3 sequence is 14 residues long.